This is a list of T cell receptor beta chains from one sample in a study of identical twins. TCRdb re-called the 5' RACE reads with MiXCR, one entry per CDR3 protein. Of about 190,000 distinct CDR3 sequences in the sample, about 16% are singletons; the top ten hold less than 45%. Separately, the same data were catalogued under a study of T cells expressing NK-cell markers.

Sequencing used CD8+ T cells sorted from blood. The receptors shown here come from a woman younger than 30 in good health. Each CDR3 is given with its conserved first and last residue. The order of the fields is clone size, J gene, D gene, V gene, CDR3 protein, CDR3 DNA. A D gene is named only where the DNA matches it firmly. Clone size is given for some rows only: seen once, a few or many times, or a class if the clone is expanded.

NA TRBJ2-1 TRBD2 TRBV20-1 CSAGRTSRSYNEQFF TGCAGTGCTGGAAGGACTAGCCGTTCCTACAATGAGCAGTTCTTC
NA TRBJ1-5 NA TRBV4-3 CASSQDQGTEPQHF TGCGCCAGCAGCCAAGATCAGGGGACGGAGCCCCAGCATTTT
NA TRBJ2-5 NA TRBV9 CASSTGVQETQYF TGTGCCAGCAGCACCGGGGTCCAAGAGACCCAGTACTTC
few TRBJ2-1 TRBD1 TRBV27 CASSLSVKGQGWAEQFF TGTGCCAGCAGTTTATCTGTGAAGGGACAGGGGTGGGCTGAGCAGTTCTTC
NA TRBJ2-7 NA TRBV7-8 CASSLVGSRGEQYF TGTGCCAGCAGCTTAGTCGGCAGTCGGGGCGAGCAGTACTTC
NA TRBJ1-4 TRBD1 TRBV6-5 CASSYSTGGTYEKLFF TGTGCCAGCAGTTACTCAACAGGGGGGACGTATGAAAAACTGTTTTTT
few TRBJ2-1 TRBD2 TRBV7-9 CASSPPIAGSYNEQFF TGTGCCAGCAGCCCCCCTATAGCGGGATCCTACAATGAGCAGTTCTTC
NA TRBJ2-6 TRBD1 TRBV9 CASSDPGTGGSGANVLTF TGTGCCAGCAGCGACCCCGGGACAGGGGGCTCTGGGGCCAACGTCCTGACTTTC
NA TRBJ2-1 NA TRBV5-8 CASSLVQRAADEQFF TGTGCCAGCAGCTTGGTCCAGCGGGCCGCCGATGAGCAGTTCTTC
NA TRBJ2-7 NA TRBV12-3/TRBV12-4 CASSLAIYEQYF TGTGCCAGCAGTTTAGCGATCTACGAGCAGTACTTC
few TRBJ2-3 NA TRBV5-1 CASSLGTPSTDTQYF TGCGCCAGCAGCTTGGGGACTCCCTCCACAGATACGCAGTATTTT
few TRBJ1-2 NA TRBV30 CAWTGRGYGYTF TGTGCCTGGACAGGGAGGGGCTATGGCTACACCTTC
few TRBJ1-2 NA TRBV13 CASSLTGSYGYTF TGTGCCAGCAGCTTAACGGGCAGCTATGGCTACACCTTC
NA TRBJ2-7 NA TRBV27 CASSLSLNYEQYF TGTGCCAGCAGTTTATCACTGAACTACGAGCAGTACTTC
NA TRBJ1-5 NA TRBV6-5 CASSYVSGQPQHF TGTGCCAGCAGTTACGTCAGTGGTCAGCCCCAGCATTTT
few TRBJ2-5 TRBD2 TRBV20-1 CSAREAGGTETQYF TGCAGTGCTAGAGAGGCGGGAGGGACGGAGACCCAGTACTTC
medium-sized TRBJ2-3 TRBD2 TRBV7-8 CASPGRLAEGEGRIDTQYF TGTGCCAGCCCCGGTAGACTAGCGGAAGGAGAAGGACGTATAGATACGCAGTATTTT
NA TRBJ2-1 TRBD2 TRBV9 CASSDRLALGHEQFF TGTGCCAGCAGCGACCGACTAGCGCTGGGTCATGAGCAGTTCTTC
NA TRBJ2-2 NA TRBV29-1 CSVGRPGRENTGELFF TGCAGCGTTGGCCGGCCGGGCAGGGAGAACACCGGGGAGCTGTTTTTT
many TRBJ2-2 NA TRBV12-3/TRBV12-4 CASTPLHTGELFF TGTGCCAGCACCCCGTTACACACCGGGGAGCTGTTTTTT
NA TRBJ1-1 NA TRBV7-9 CASSPTRTEAFF TGTGCCAGCAGCCCAACAAGGACTGAAGCTTTCTTT
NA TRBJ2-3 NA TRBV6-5 CASSYSPGVTDTQYF TGTGCCAGCAGTTACTCTCCGGGAGTGACTGATACGCAGTATTTT
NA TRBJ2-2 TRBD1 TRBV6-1 CASSPGQGLPGELFF TGTGCCAGCAGTCCGGGACAGGGTTTACCCGGGGAGCTGTTTTTT
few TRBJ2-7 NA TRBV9 CASSVEGEYSYEQYF TGTGCCAGCAGCGTAGAGGGGGAATATTCCTACGAGCAGTACTTC
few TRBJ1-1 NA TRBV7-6 CASSLVVNPRPNTEAFF TGTGCCAGCAGCTTAGTCGTCAATCCGAGGCCGAACACTGAAGCTTTCTTT
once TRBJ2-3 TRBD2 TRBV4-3 CASSILAGADTQYF TGCGCCAGCAGCATTCTAGCGGGAGCCGATACGCAGTATTTT
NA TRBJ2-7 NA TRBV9 CASSAGSLLYEQYF TGTGCCAGCAGCGCCGGGTCACTACTCTACGAGCAGTACTTC
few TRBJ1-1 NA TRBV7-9 CASSLAQGMNTEAFF TGTGCCAGCAGCTTAGCCCAGGGTATGAACACTGAAGCTTTCTTT
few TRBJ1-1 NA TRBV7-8 CASSLGRGVAFF TGTGCCAGCAGCTTAGGACGAGGGGTGGCTTTCTTT